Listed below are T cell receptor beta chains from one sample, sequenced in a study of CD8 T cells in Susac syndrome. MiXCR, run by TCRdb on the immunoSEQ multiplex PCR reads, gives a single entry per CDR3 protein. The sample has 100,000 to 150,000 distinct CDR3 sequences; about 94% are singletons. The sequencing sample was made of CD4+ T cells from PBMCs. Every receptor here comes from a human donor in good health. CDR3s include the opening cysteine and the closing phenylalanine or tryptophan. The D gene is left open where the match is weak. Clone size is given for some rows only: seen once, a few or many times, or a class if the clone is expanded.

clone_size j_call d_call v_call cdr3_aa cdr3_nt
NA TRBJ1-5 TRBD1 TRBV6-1 CASKWTGEDQPQHF TGTGCCAGCAAATGGACAGGGGAAGATCAGCCCCAGCATTTT
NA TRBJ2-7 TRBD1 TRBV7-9 CASIRQGTVNEQYF TGTGCCAGCATTAGACAGGGAACGGTCAACGAGCAGTACTTC
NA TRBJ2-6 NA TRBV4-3 CASSQQGLGANVLTF TGCGCCAGCAGCCAACAGGGGCTCGGGGCCAACGTCCTGACTTTC
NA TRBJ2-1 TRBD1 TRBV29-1 CSVEDRGTGYNEQFF TGCAGCGTTGAAGATCGAGGGACAGGTTACAATGAGCAGTTCTTC
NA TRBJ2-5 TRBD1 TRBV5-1 CASSSDRGPQETQYF TGCGCCAGCAGCTCGGACAGGGGACCTCAAGAGACCCAGTACTTC
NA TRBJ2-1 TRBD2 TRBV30 CAWSVRGSERVFF TGTGCCTGGAGTGTACGCGGGAGTGAAAGGGTGTTCTTC
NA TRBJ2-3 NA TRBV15 CATSERDTQYF TGTGCCACCAGCGAGAGAGATACGCAGTATTTT
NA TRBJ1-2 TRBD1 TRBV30 CAWSRQGGGYTF TGTGCCTGGAGTAGACAGGGAGGTGGCTACACCTTC
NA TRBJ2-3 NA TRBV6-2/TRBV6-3 CASSFQRTAASTDTQYF TGTGCCAGCAGTTTTCAGCGGACAGCCGCTAGCACAGATACGCAGTATTTT
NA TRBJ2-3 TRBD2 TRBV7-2 CASSLSGRLSTDTQYF TGTGCCAGCAGCTTAAGCGGGAGGCTTAGCACAGATACGCAGTATTTT
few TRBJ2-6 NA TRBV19 CASSLMINSGANVLTF TGTGCCAGTAGTCTCATGATCAACTCTGGGGCCAACGTCCTGACTTTC
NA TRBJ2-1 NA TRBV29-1 CSVEGSAESYNEQFF TGCAGCGTTGAAGGGTCGGCCGAGTCCTACAATGAGCAGTTCTTC
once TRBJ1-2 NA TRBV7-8 CASSLDRSIYGYTF TGTGCCAGCAGCTTAGACCGAAGCATCTATGGCTACACCTTC
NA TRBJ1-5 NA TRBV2 CASTLRGGDQPQHF TGTGCCAGCACTTTGAGGGGGGGCGATCAGCCCCAGCATTTT
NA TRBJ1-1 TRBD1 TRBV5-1 CASSQQGRGDTEAFF TGCGCCAGCAGCCAACAGGGGAGAGGGGACACTGAAGCTTTCTTT
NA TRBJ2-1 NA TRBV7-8 CASSLATPSHEQFF TGTGCCAGCAGCTTAGCGACTCCAAGTCATGAGCAGTTCTTC
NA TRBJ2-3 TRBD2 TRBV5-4 CASSLAGTTTDTQYF TGTGCCAGCAGCTTGGCTGGGACTACCACAGATACGCAGTATTTT
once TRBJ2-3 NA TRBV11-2 CASTDIRTQYF TGTGCCAGCACCGACATACGAACGCAGTATTTT
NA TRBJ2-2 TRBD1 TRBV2 CASRRGQVNTGELFF TGTGCCAGCAGGAGGGGACAGGTTAACACCGGGGAGCTGTTTTTT
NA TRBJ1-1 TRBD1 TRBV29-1 CSVRPDRGSTEAFF TGCAGCGTTCGCCCGGACAGGGGGAGCACTGAAGCTTTCTTT
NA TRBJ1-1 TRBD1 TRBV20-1 CSASILGQGNTEAFF TGCAGTGCTAGTATTTTGGGACAGGGTAATACTGAAGCTTTCTTT
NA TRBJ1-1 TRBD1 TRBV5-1 CASSWGQGGNTEAFF TGCGCCAGCAGCTGGGGACAGGGCGGGAACACTGAAGCTTTCTTT
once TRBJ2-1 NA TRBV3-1 CASSPPLGSPTYNEQFF TGTGCCAGCAGCCCTCCCCTAGGCTCCCCGACCTACAATGAGCAGTTCTTC
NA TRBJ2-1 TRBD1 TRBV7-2 CASSPGTGGNNEQFF TGTGCCAGCAGCCCCGGGACAGGGGGAAACAATGAGCAGTTCTTC
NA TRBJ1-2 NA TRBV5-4 CASSLGPDYGYTF TGTGCCAGCAGCCTCGGGCCTGACTATGGCTACACCTTC
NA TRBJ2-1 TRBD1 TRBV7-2 CASSPGQGAPIEQFF TGTGCCAGCAGCCCTGGACAGGGGGCGCCGATTGAGCAGTTCTTC
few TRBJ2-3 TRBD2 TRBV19 CASSSLAGASDTQYF TGTGCCAGTAGTTCGCTAGCGGGAGCATCCGATACGCAGTATTTT
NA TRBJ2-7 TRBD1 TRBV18 CASKTGVSDEQYF TGTGCCAGCAAGACAGGGGTTAGCGATGAGCAGTACTTC
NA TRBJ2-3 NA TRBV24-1 CATSPQGTQYF TGTGCCACCAGTCCACAGGGAACGCAGTATTTT
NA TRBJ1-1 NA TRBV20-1 CSARANHESYTEAFF TGCAGTGCTAGAGCTAACCACGAGTCCTACACTGAAGCTTTCTTT
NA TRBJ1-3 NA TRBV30 CAWSVFGNTIYF TGTGCCTGGAGTGTATTTGGAAACACCATATATTTT
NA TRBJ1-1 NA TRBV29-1 CSVGRNTEAFF TGCAGCGTGGGCCGGAACACTGAAGCTTTCTTT
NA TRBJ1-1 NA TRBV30 CAWSVSWGAFF TGTGCCTGGAGTGTCTCCTGGGGAGCTTTCTTT
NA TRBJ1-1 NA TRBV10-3 CAINRVEDTEAFF TGTGCCATCAACCGAGTCGAGGACACTGAAGCTTTCTTT
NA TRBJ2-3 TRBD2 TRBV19 CASSASGSRTDTQYF TGTGCCAGTAGTGCTAGCGGGAGTAGAACAGATACGCAGTATTTT
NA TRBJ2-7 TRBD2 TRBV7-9 CASSTAGLAAGQYF TGTGCCAGCAGCACCGCGGGACTAGCCGCGGGGCAGTACTTC
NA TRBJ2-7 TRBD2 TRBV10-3 CAISQGLAGVEQYF TGTGCCATCAGCCAGGGACTAGCGGGAGTCGAGCAGTACTTC
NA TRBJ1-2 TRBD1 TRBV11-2 CASSLDQGGAGYTF TGTGCCAGCAGCTTAGACCAGGGGGGGGCTGGCTACACCTTC
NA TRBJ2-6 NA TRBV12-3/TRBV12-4 CASSSRILSGANVLTF TGTGCCAGCAGCTCACGAATCCTCTCTGGGGCCAACGTCCTGACTTTC
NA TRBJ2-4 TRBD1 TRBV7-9 CASRQDRWDLAKNIQYF TGTGCCAGCAGACAGGACAGGTGGGACCTAGCCAAAAACATTCAGTACTTC
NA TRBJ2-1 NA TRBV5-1 CASSVSPSNEQFF TGCGCCAGCAGCGTATCCCCCTCGAATGAGCAGTTCTTC
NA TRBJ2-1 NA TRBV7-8 CASSLVGSSYNEQFF TGTGCCAGCAGCTTAGTTGGTAGCTCCTACAATGAGCAGTTCTTC
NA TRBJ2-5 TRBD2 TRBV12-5 CASGLAGGPRETQYF TGTGCTAGTGGTTTGGCGGGAGGGCCGCGAGAGACCCAGTACTTC
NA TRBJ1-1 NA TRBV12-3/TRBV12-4 CASSLRAIEAFF TGTGCCAGCAGTTTACGGGCGATTGAAGCTTTCTTT
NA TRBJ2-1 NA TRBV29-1 CSVGSKSGLYNEQFF TGCAGCGTGGGGTCAAAGAGCGGCTTATACAATGAGCAGTTCTTC
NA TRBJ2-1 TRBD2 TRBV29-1 CSVRLAGLTYNEQFF TGCAGCGTGCGGCTAGCGGGATTGACCTACAATGAGCAGTTCTTC
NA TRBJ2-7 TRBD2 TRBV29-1 CSVRLAGVFEQYF TGCAGCGTCAGACTAGCGGGAGTGTTCGAGCAGTACTTC
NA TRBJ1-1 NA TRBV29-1 CSVEEHRDTEAFF TGCAGCGTTGAAGAGCACAGGGACACTGAAGCTTTCTTT
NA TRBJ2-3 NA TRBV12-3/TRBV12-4 CASSLGQGTTTDTQYF TGTGCCAGCAGTTTAGGGCAGGGTACCACCACAGATACGCAGTATTTT